Listed below are T cell receptor beta chains from one sample, sequenced in a study of shared clonotypes between healthy human individuals. The table came from immunoSEQ multiplex PCR; TCRdb's copy has only in-frame clones and leaves some out. The sample holds approximately 530,000 clones; 96% are singletons and the top ten take approximately 0.06%. The sequenced sample consisted of naive CD4+ T cells sorted from blood. These TCRs come from a woman aged 30 to 39 in good health. CDR3s include the opening cysteine and the closing phenylalanine or tryptophan. A D gene is named only where the DNA matches it firmly. Clone size is stated in some rows and not others, as once, few, many or a class when expanded.

>TRBJ2-7|TRBV27|-|-
CASSFRGGEQYF
TGTGCCAGCAGTTTTCGAGGGGGAGAGCAGTACTTC
>TRBJ1-5|TRBV18|-|-
CASSPRRGEQPQHF
TGTGCCAGCTCACCGCGGAGGGGAGAGCAGCCCCAGCATTTT
>TRBJ2-7|TRBV28|-|-
CASSSRQGTFEQYF
TGTGCCAGCAGTTCTCGCCAGGGGACTTTTGAGCAGTACTTC
>TRBJ2-3|TRBV12-5|TRBD2|once
CASGRTSGRTDTQYF
TGTGCTAGTGGTCGAACTAGCGGGAGGACAGATACGCAGTATTTT
>TRBJ1-1|TRBV2|TRBD1|-
CASRGTGKAEAFF
TGTGCCAGCAGAGGGACAGGTAAGGCTGAAGCTTTCTTT
>TRBJ2-7|TRBV27|-|once
CASRRSRDTGWGEQYF
TGTGCCAGCAGGCGATCCCGGGACACTGGCTGGGGAGAGCAGTACTTC
>TRBJ2-1|TRBV19|TRBD2|-
CASSIDHPGLAGRNEQFF
TGTGCCAGTAGTATAGATCATCCCGGACTAGCGGGACGGAATGAGCAGTTCTTC
>TRBJ2-1|TRBV7-6|-|-
CASSPFRWGNEQFF
TGTGCCAGCAGCCCCTTTAGATGGGGCAATGAGCAGTTCTTC
>TRBJ1-3|TRBV28|-|once
CASSFIRSSGNTIYF
TGTGCCAGCAGTTTCATTCGGTCCTCTGGAAACACCATATATTTT
>TRBJ1-1|TRBV5-1|-|-
CASSLAGYTEAFF
TGCGCCAGCAGCTTGGCGGGGTACACTGAAGCTTTCTTT
>TRBJ2-3|TRBV7-9|-|-
CASSLAGFGTQYF
TGTGCCAGCAGCTTAGCAGGGTTCGGTACGCAGTATTTT
>TRBJ2-7|TRBV5-4|TRBD2|-
CASSRGTSGSSEQYF
TGTGCCAGCAGCCGAGGGACTAGCGGGAGTAGCGAGCAGTACTTC
>TRBJ1-2|TRBV5-4|-|-
CASRRTDNGNYGYTF
TGTGCCAGCAGGAGGACGGATAATGGAAACTATGGCTACACCTTC
>TRBJ2-1|TRBV5-4|TRBD2|-
CASNPTSGSSNEQFF
TGTGCCAGCAACCCGACTAGCGGGAGTTCCAATGAGCAGTTCTTC
>TRBJ2-7|TRBV11-3|-|-
CASSLVVSSYEQYF
TGTGCCAGCAGCTTAGTCGTAAGCTCCTACGAGCAGTACTTC
>TRBJ2-7|TRBV30|TRBD1|-
CAWSRTGTGGYYEQYF
TGTGCCTGGAGTCGTACCGGGACAGGGGGATACTACGAGCAGTACTTC
>TRBJ2-7|TRBV30|TRBD1|-
CAWSGDRGYEQYF
TGTGCCTGGAGTGGGGACAGGGGCTACGAGCAGTACTTC
>TRBJ2-2|TRBV5-1|TRBD1|once
CATSYLGTANTGELFF
TGCGCCACCTCCTATTTAGGGACAGCGAACACCGGGGAGCTGTTTTTT